The rows below give T cell receptor beta chains drawn from one sample of a study of post-analysis software for immune sequencing data. MiXCR was run by TCRdb on the PCR reads, yielding one entry per CDR3 protein. Here the sample spans over 150,000 distinct CDR3 sequences, roughly 31% being singletons. Source material: blood. These receptors originate from a girl under 18 with multiple sclerosis. Both conserved end residues are part of each CDR3. A D gene is named only where the DNA matches it firmly. Size tells how often a clone was seen (once, few, many) or the class of an expanded clone, and some rows leave it out.

j_gene: TRBJ1-4; d_gene: NA; v_gene: TRBV9; abundance: many; CDR3aa: CASSVGQKGGKLFF; CDR3nt: TGTGCCAGCAGCGTAGGTCAAAAAGGGGGAAAACTGTTTTTT
j_gene: TRBJ2-5; d_gene: NA; v_gene: TRBV5-1; abundance: many; CDR3aa: CASSLEGSFQETQYF; CDR3nt: TGCGCCAGCAGCTTGGAGGGTAGCTTCCAAGAGACCCAGTACTTC
j_gene: TRBJ1-1; d_gene: NA; v_gene: TRBV29-1; abundance: NA; CDR3aa: CSVGQGGTEAFF; CDR3nt: TGCAGCGTTGGCCAGGGAGGTACTGAAGCTTTCTTT
j_gene: TRBJ1-5; d_gene: TRBD1; v_gene: TRBV12-3/TRBV12-4; abundance: few; CDR3aa: CASSSPDRGLEPQHF; CDR3nt: TGTGCCAGCAGTTCACCGGACAGGGGATTGGAGCCCCAGCATTTT
j_gene: TRBJ2-1; d_gene: NA; v_gene: TRBV5-1; abundance: NA; CDR3aa: CASSLVYQAKNEQFF; CDR3nt: TGCGCCAGCAGCTTAGTTTACCAAGCCAAAAATGAGCAGTTCTTC
j_gene: TRBJ2-3; d_gene: NA; v_gene: TRBV20-1; abundance: few; CDR3aa: CSAGRAEVDTQYF; CDR3nt: TGCAGTGCGGGCAGGGCAGAAGTGGATACGCAGTATTTT
j_gene: TRBJ2-5; d_gene: NA; v_gene: TRBV3-1; abundance: many; CDR3aa: CASSPHRETQYF; CDR3nt: TGTGCCAGCAGCCCACACAGGGAGACCCAGTACTTC
j_gene: TRBJ2-3; d_gene: TRBD1; v_gene: TRBV4-3; abundance: NA; CDR3aa: CASSQATGASTDTQYF; CDR3nt: TGCGCCAGCAGCCAAGCTACAGGGGCTAGCACAGATACGCAGTATTTT
j_gene: TRBJ2-5; d_gene: TRBD1; v_gene: TRBV27; abundance: many; CDR3aa: CASSLSRDRGQTQYF; CDR3nt: TGTGCCAGCAGTCTCTCCCGCGACAGGGGCCAGACCCAGTACTTC
j_gene: TRBJ2-1; d_gene: NA; v_gene: TRBV5-1; abundance: many; CDR3aa: CASSGSLNEQFF; CDR3nt: TGCGCCAGCAGCGGGAGTCTGAATGAGCAGTTCTTC
j_gene: TRBJ2-1; d_gene: NA; v_gene: TRBV12-3/TRBV12-4; abundance: NA; CDR3aa: CASDKGGSGNEQFF; CDR3nt: TGTGCCAGCGACAAGGGGGGGAGCGGGAATGAGCAGTTCTTC
j_gene: TRBJ2-4; d_gene: TRBD1; v_gene: TRBV3-1; abundance: NA; CDR3aa: CASSRRMGQLDF; CDR3nt: TGTGCCAGCAGCCGCAGGATGGGACAGTTAGACTTC
j_gene: TRBJ2-4; d_gene: NA; v_gene: TRBV19; abundance: NA; CDR3aa: CASRGGRAHANIQYF; CDR3nt: TGTGCCAGTAGAGGGGGTAGGGCCCACGCGAACATTCAGTACTTC
j_gene: TRBJ1-2; d_gene: NA; v_gene: TRBV18; abundance: NA; CDR3aa: CARSPPGVRELAGYTF; CDR3nt: TGTGCCCGCTCACCACCTGGGGTCAGGGAGTTAGCTGGCTACACCTTC
j_gene: TRBJ2-7; d_gene: NA; v_gene: TRBV29-1; abundance: NA; CDR3aa: CSVERQTGRYEQYF; CDR3nt: TGCAGCGTCGAAAGGCAGACGGGGCGCTACGAGCAGTACTTC
j_gene: TRBJ2-3; d_gene: TRBD2; v_gene: TRBV7-8; abundance: NA; CDR3aa: CASSWPTSGATDTQYF; CDR3nt: TGTGCCAGCAGCTGGCCGACTAGCGGGGCCACAGATACGCAGTATTTT
j_gene: TRBJ2-5; d_gene: NA; v_gene: TRBV15; abundance: many; CDR3aa: CATSREVARGQYF; CDR3nt: TGTGCCACCAGCAGAGAGGTAGCCCGCGGGCAGTACTTC
j_gene: TRBJ2-7; d_gene: TRBD2; v_gene: TRBV4-2; abundance: many; CDR3aa: CASSPSGRDYEQYF; CDR3nt: TGTGCCAGCAGCCCAAGCGGGAGGGACTACGAGCAGTACTTC
j_gene: TRBJ1-6; d_gene: NA; v_gene: TRBV9; abundance: NA; CDR3aa: CASSPQGNNSPLHF; CDR3nt: TGTGCCAGCAGCCCCCAGGGGAATAATTCACCCCTCCACTTT
j_gene: TRBJ1-1; d_gene: NA; v_gene: TRBV29-1; abundance: NA; CDR3aa: CSVTTITEAFF; CDR3nt: TGCAGCGTTACCACAATCACTGAAGCTTTCTTT
j_gene: TRBJ1-1; d_gene: NA; v_gene: TRBV2; abundance: few; CDR3aa: CASSEVGNSGGTEAFF; CDR3nt: TGTGCCAGCAGTGAAGTAGGGAACTCCGGTGGAACTGAAGCTTTCTTT
j_gene: TRBJ2-2; d_gene: NA; v_gene: TRBV6-6; abundance: few; CDR3aa: CASSYGVSYSAGELFF; CDR3nt: TGTGCCAGCAGTTACGGTGTTTCTTATAGCGCCGGGGAGCTGTTTTTT
j_gene: TRBJ2-7; d_gene: TRBD2; v_gene: TRBV29-1; abundance: many; CDR3aa: CSVELAGSSSYEQYF; CDR3nt: TGCAGCGTTGAACTAGCGGGAAGCAGCTCCTACGAGCAGTACTTC
j_gene: TRBJ2-1; d_gene: NA; v_gene: TRBV5-1; abundance: many; CDR3aa: CASSLPRSGTNEQFF; CDR3nt: TGCGCCAGCAGCTTGCCCAGGTCGGGTACGAATGAGCAGTTCTTC
j_gene: TRBJ2-5; d_gene: NA; v_gene: TRBV5-1; abundance: many; CDR3aa: CASSLTGRRETQYF; CDR3nt: TGCGCCAGCAGCTTGACTGGGAGGAGAGAGACCCAGTACTTC
j_gene: TRBJ2-7; d_gene: TRBD2; v_gene: TRBV28; abundance: NA; CDR3aa: CASSQPGLADDEQYF; CDR3nt: TGTGCCAGCAGTCAACCGGGACTAGCGGACGACGAGCAGTACTTC
j_gene: TRBJ2-2; d_gene: TRBD2; v_gene: TRBV11-3; abundance: NA; CDR3aa: CASSYNSGRGTGELFF; CDR3nt: TGTGCCAGCAGCTATAATAGCGGGAGAGGGACCGGGGAGCTGTTTTTT
j_gene: TRBJ1-2; d_gene: NA; v_gene: TRBV28; abundance: few; CDR3aa: CASSLSAGNYGYTF; CDR3nt: TGTGCCAGCAGTTTATCGGCAGGGAACTATGGCTACACCTTC
j_gene: TRBJ2-3; d_gene: NA; v_gene: TRBV20-1; abundance: NA; CDR3aa: CSARDSGAARQQYF; CDR3nt: TGCAGTGCTAGAGATTCAGGGGCCGCTAGGCAGCAGTATTTT
j_gene: TRBJ2-7; d_gene: NA; v_gene: TRBV3-1; abundance: NA; CDR3aa: CASSLKEQQYF; CDR3nt: TGTGCCAGCAGCCTTAAAGAGCAGCAGTACTTC
j_gene: TRBJ2-1; d_gene: TRBD2; v_gene: TRBV4-3; abundance: NA; CDR3aa: CASSPLAGGHYNEQFF; CDR3nt: TGCGCCAGCAGCCCATTAGCGGGAGGCCACTACAATGAGCAGTTCTTC
j_gene: TRBJ2-2; d_gene: TRBD2; v_gene: TRBV9; abundance: few; CDR3aa: CASSPGTTPGELFF; CDR3nt: TGTGCCAGCAGCCCTGGGACTACCCCCGGGGAGCTGTTTTTT
j_gene: TRBJ1-1; d_gene: NA; v_gene: TRBV5-1; abundance: NA; CDR3aa: CASSQRGGGEPSTEAFF; CDR3nt: TGCGCCAGCAGCCAGCGGGGGGGTGGGGAACCATCGACTGAAGCTTTCTTT
j_gene: TRBJ2-7; d_gene: TRBD2; v_gene: TRBV11-2; abundance: NA; CDR3aa: CASSYRLSGRDLLGTFSSYGQYF; CDR3nt: TGTGCCAGCAGCTATCGTCTGAGCGGGAGGGACCTTTTGGGAACCTTTAGCTCCTACGGGCAGTACTTC
j_gene: TRBJ2-1; d_gene: TRBD2; v_gene: TRBV20-1; abundance: many; CDR3aa: CSARPMGLAGAYNEQFF; CDR3nt: TGCAGTGCTAGGCCCATGGGACTAGCGGGTGCCTACAATGAGCAGTTCTTC
j_gene: TRBJ2-1; d_gene: NA; v_gene: TRBV20-1; abundance: many; CDR3aa: CSASWGLFEQFF; CDR3nt: TGCAGTGCTAGTTGGGGGCTTTTTGAGCAGTTCTTC
j_gene: TRBJ2-7; d_gene: NA; v_gene: TRBV29-1; abundance: NA; CDR3aa: CSVDEGGNSYEQYF; CDR3nt: TGCAGCGTTGATGAGGGGGGCAACTCCTACGAGCAGTACTTC
j_gene: TRBJ2-1; d_gene: TRBD2; v_gene: TRBV27; abundance: many; CDR3aa: CASRRGLAGYNEQFF; CDR3nt: TGTGCCAGCAGACGAGGACTAGCGGGGTACAATGAGCAGTTCTTC
j_gene: TRBJ2-5; d_gene: NA; v_gene: TRBV20-1; abundance: NA; CDR3aa: CSARTPTAGGGTQYF; CDR3nt: TGCAGTGCCCGAACCCCGACGGCCGGGGGAGGGACCCAGTACTTC
j_gene: TRBJ2-5; d_gene: TRBD2; v_gene: TRBV12-5; abundance: many; CDR3aa: CASGSRAGQETQYF; CDR3nt: TGTGCTAGTGGTTCCCGAGCGGGACAAGAGACCCAGTACTTC
j_gene: TRBJ2-7; d_gene: TRBD2; v_gene: TRBV20-1; abundance: NA; CDR3aa: CSAMRGSGNSYEQYF; CDR3nt: TGCAGTGCTATGCGAGGAAGCGGGAACTCCTACGAGCAGTACTTC
j_gene: TRBJ2-5; d_gene: NA; v_gene: TRBV28; abundance: few; CDR3aa: CASSFGSAGSETQYF; CDR3nt: TGTGCCAGCAGTTTTGGATCGGCCGGGAGTGAGACCCAGTACTTC
j_gene: TRBJ2-3; d_gene: NA; v_gene: TRBV5-1; abundance: many; CDR3aa: CASSPGSKDTQYF; CDR3nt: TGCGCCAGCAGCCCCGGGAGTAAGGATACGCAGTATTTT
j_gene: TRBJ1-1; d_gene: TRBD1; v_gene: TRBV28; abundance: few; CDR3aa: CASSFTGGDEAFF; CDR3nt: TGTGCCAGCAGTTTCACAGGGGGCGACGAAGCTTTCTTT
j_gene: TRBJ2-1; d_gene: NA; v_gene: TRBV20-1; abundance: few; CDR3aa: CSAPPRDSYNNEQFF; CDR3nt: TGCAGTGCCCCTCCCCGGGACTCTTATAACAATGAGCAGTTCTTC
j_gene: TRBJ2-7; d_gene: TRBD1; v_gene: TRBV20-1; abundance: many; CDR3aa: CSARVDPPPRDRVGEQYF; CDR3nt: TGCAGTGCTAGAGTAGACCCTCCCCCCCGGGACAGGGTAGGGGAGCAGTACTTC
j_gene: TRBJ1-5; d_gene: NA; v_gene: TRBV19; abundance: NA; CDR3aa: CATTWAGESNQPQHF; CDR3nt: TGTGCCACCACCTGGGCAGGGGAAAGCAATCAGCCCCAGCATTTT
j_gene: TRBJ2-5; d_gene: TRBD1; v_gene: TRBV5-1; abundance: many; CDR3aa: CASSKATGGQTQYF; CDR3nt: TGCGCCAGCAGCAAGGCCACAGGGGGCCAGACCCAGTACTTC
j_gene: TRBJ2-1; d_gene: TRBD1; v_gene: TRBV20-1; abundance: many; CDR3aa: CSAKGARMDRNSYNEQFF; CDR3nt: TGCAGTGCCAAGGGGGCGAGGATGGACCGCAACTCCTACAATGAGCAGTTCTTC
j_gene: TRBJ2-1; d_gene: TRBD2; v_gene: TRBV12-3/TRBV12-4; abundance: NA; CDR3aa: CASSQTTPGLARFNEQFF; CDR3nt: TGTGCCAGCAGTCAAACTACACCAGGACTAGCGCGTTTCAATGAGCAGTTCTTC
j_gene: TRBJ1-2; d_gene: NA; v_gene: TRBV11-1; abundance: NA; CDR3aa: CASSGSREGRYTF; CDR3nt: TGTGCCAGCAGCGGGAGCCGGGAAGGGCGCTACACCTTC
j_gene: TRBJ1-1; d_gene: TRBD1; v_gene: TRBV4-1; abundance: NA; CDR3aa: CASSRYRGRSNTEAFF; CDR3nt: TGCGCCAGCAGCCGATACAGGGGAAGGTCGAACACTGAAGCTTTCTTT
j_gene: TRBJ1-2; d_gene: NA; v_gene: TRBV6-6; abundance: many; CDR3aa: CASSYSTSTNYGYTF; CDR3nt: TGTGCCAGCAGTTACTCGACTTCTACTAACTATGGCTACACCTTC